This T cell receptor beta chain was captured by sequencing in a study of control samples from healthy donors and cancer patients. TCRdb keeps only in-frame clones here, not all; method: immunoSEQ multiplex PCR. The data show 140,000 to 150,000 clones, 91% seen once. Trimming removed 4 bases at V and 10 bases at J, with 11 bases between. Per the germline V gene, CDR1 is MNHEY and CDR2 is SVGEGT. The CDR3 has 12 residues. The receptor's source is a man aged 25 to 40 in good health. The J gene is TRBJ2-1, the V gene TRBV6-2 or TRBV6-3; D is unclear. The specimen sequenced was blood. In DNA, the CDR3 is TGTGCCAGCAGTTCAGGCTTTAGGGAGCAGTTCTTC. Residues: CASSSGFREQFF.